A selection of T cell receptor beta chains follows, all from one sample in a study of blood T cell repertoires in COVID-19. Profiling relied on immunoSEQ multiplex PCR, and the TCRdb table lists in-frame clones only, not all of them. The repertoire includes 100,000 to 150,000 clones, 85% to 90% of them detected once, and more than 2% sits in the top ten. The sample was peripheral blood. The receptor source for this set is a woman between 50 and 59 years old with acute or convalescent COVID-19. CDR3s include the opening cysteine and the closing phenylalanine or tryptophan. D genes are given only for firm matches. Not every row has a clone size; where given, it reads once, few, many or a size class.

TRBV9	NA	NA	TRBJ1-1	TGTGCCAGCAGCGTAGCCGAGGTGTCCACTGAAGCTTTCTTT	CASSVAEVSTEAFF
TRBV5-1	NA	NA	TRBJ2-1	TGCGCCAGCAGCTCCCTCCCGGGAGTGGCCTACAATGAGCAGTTCTTC	CASSSLPGVAYNEQFF
TRBV7-9	TRBD2	NA	TRBJ2-1	TGTGCCAGCAGCTTAAGATCCGGGACTAGACCTTCTGATGAGCAGTTCTTC	CASSLRSGTRPSDEQFF
TRBV9	TRBD2	NA	TRBJ2-7	TGTGCCAGCAGCGTAGTAGCGGGAGGCGAGCAGTACTTC	CASSVVAGGEQYF
TRBV29-1	NA	NA	TRBJ1-1	TGCAGCGTTGTGGGAGGGGGGGACACTGAAGCTTTCTTT	CSVVGGGDTEAFF
TRBV6-4	TRBD1	NA	TRBJ2-1	TGTGCCAGCAGTGAATTTTCGTTCACAGACAGGGCTCTTTACAATGAGCAGTTCTTC	CASSEFSFTDRALYNEQFF
TRBV19	NA	NA	TRBJ1-2	TGTGCCAGTAGTATCCACCGACAGGATGGCTACACCTTC	CASSIHRQDGYTF
TRBV6-2/TRBV6-3	NA	NA	TRBJ1-1	TGTGCCAGCAGTTATGCCCCCGGAGGGCGTGAAGCTTTCTTT	CASSYAPGGREAFF
TRBV7-6	TRBD2	NA	TRBJ2-1	TGTGCCAGCAGCTTAAGGCCTAGCGGGGGGCGGTCCTACAATGAGCAGTTCTTC	CASSLRPSGGRSYNEQFF
TRBV5-4	NA	NA	TRBJ2-1	TGTGCCAGCAGCCCGGACAGCCACAATGAGCAGTTCTTC	CASSPDSHNEQFF
TRBV30	NA	NA	TRBJ1-1	TGTGCCTGGAGTGTGGACTCGAACACTGAAGCTTTCTTT	CAWSVDSNTEAFF
TRBV10-3	NA	NA	TRBJ1-1	TGTGCCATCAGTGACGGGGGAAGTACTGAAGCTTTCTTT	CAISDGGSTEAFF
TRBV6-5	NA	NA	TRBJ1-2	TGTGCCAGCAGTCATGGGGGCGCGGATGGCTACACCTTC	CASSHGGADGYTF
TRBV7-9	TRBD2	NA	TRBJ2-5	TGTGCCTCGGACGGGGGGGCCCAAGAGACCCAGTACTTC	CASDGGAQETQYF
TRBV9	TRBD2	NA	TRBJ2-7	TGTGCCAGCAGCACAGCGGGAGGCTACGAGCAGTACTTC	CASSTAGGYEQYF
TRBV7-2	NA	NA	TRBJ1-6	TGTGCCAGCAGCCCGATGGGACATACTAATTCACCCCTCCACTTT	CASSPMGHTNSPLHF
TRBV5-1	TRBD1	NA	TRBJ1-6	TGCGCCAGCAGCTCACAGGGGAGGAATTCACCCCTCCACTTT	CASSSQGRNSPLHF
TRBV5-1	TRBD1	NA	TRBJ2-2	TGCGCCAGCAGCTTCCAGACAGGGTACGACACCGGGGAGCTGTTTTTT	CASSFQTGYDTGELFF
TRBV5-1	NA	NA	TRBJ1-3	TGCGCCAGCAGCTTGGAACAGGGCCATCTTGGAAACACCATATATTTT	CASSLEQGHLGNTIYF
TRBV27	NA	NA	TRBJ2-1	TGTGCCAGCAGTTCTGGGCTGGGGGCGCGGGCCATCAATGAGCAGTTCTTC	CASSSGLGARAINEQFF
TRBV6-5	NA	few	TRBJ2-3	TGTGCCAGCAGTTACACGCTAGCGTCTGATACGCAGTATTTT	CASSYTLASDTQYF
TRBV6-5	NA	NA	TRBJ1-6	TGTGCCAGCAGGCGACGGGGGTCCTATAATTCACCCCTCCACTTT	CASRRRGSYNSPLHF
TRBV3-1/TRBV3-2	NA	NA	TRBJ1-1	TGTGCCAGCAGCTTTCGAAGGGGGTACACTGAAGCTTTCTTT	CASSFRRGYTEAFF
TRBV6-2/TRBV6-3	TRBD1	NA	TRBJ1-2	TGTGCCAGCAGCCTACAGGGGAAGGGAGGCTACACCTTC	CASSLQGKGGYTF
TRBV24-1	NA	NA	TRBJ1-1	TGTGCCACCAGGGGGGGTGGGAACACTGAAGCTTTCTTT	CATRGGGNTEAFF
TRBV6-6	NA	NA	TRBJ1-5	TGTGCCAGCAGTTACTCGATAGCCTCAAATCAGCCCCAGCATTTT	CASSYSIASNQPQHF
TRBV5-4	TRBD1	once	TRBJ2-1	TGTGCCAGCAACACCGGGACAGGGGGCTTCAATGAGCAGTTCTTC	CASNTGTGGFNEQFF
TRBV5-1	NA	NA	TRBJ2-2	TGCGCCAGCAAGGAGCCCAACACCGGGGAGCTGTTTTTT	CASKEPNTGELFF
TRBV19	TRBD2	NA	TRBJ2-3	TGTGCCAGTACGACGACTAGCGGGAGAGATACGCAGTATTTT	CASTTTSGRDTQYF
TRBV18	TRBD2	NA	TRBJ2-7	TGTGCCAGCTCACGCCTATTAGCGGGAGCCTCCTACGAGCAGTACTTC	CASSRLLAGASYEQYF
TRBV6-5	NA	few	TRBJ1-3	TGTGCCAGTAGCCCCTCACAGGGAACTGGAAACACCATATATTTT	CASSPSQGTGNTIYF
TRBV4-3	TRBD1	once	TRBJ1-3	TGCGCCAGCAGCTCCGGACAGGGCCCTGGAAACACCATATATTTT	CASSSGQGPGNTIYF
TRBV27	TRBD1	NA	TRBJ1-5	TGTGCCAGCAGTTCCGGACAGGGAGGGGGGTGGTATCAGCCCCAGCATTTT	CASSSGQGGGWYQPQHF
TRBV9	TRBD1	NA	TRBJ2-2	TGTGCCAGCAGCGCACCATTGGGCCGGGACAGAAATCAGAACACCGGGGAGCTGTTTTTT	CASSAPLGRDRNQNTGELFF
TRBV4-2	TRBD2	NA	TRBJ2-1	TGTGCCAGCAACCGACTAGCGGGGGGGAAGTACAATGAGCAGTTCTTC	CASNRLAGGKYNEQFF
TRBV7-9	TRBD1	NA	TRBJ1-3	TGTGCCAGCAGCCCGACCGCCGGGACAGGGGGCAGTGGAAACACCATATATTTT	CASSPTAGTGGSGNTIYF
TRBV30	TRBD1	NA	TRBJ2-7	TGTGCCTGGAGTGCCCCCGGGACAGGGGCCTACGAGCAGTACTTC	CAWSAPGTGAYEQYF
TRBV27	TRBD1	NA	TRBJ1-1	TGTGCCAGCAGTTTATCGATGTTAGGGACAGGGATTGAAGCTTTCTTT	CASSLSMLGTGIEAFF
TRBV7-3	TRBD1	NA	TRBJ2-7	TGTGCCAGCAGTTCTACAGGGGGTGGATCCGAGCAGTACTTC	CASSSTGGGSEQYF
TRBV7-2	NA	few	TRBJ2-7	TGTGCCAGCAGCTTAGCGCGACAGCTTGCCTACGAGCAGTACTTC	CASSLARQLAYEQYF
TRBV24-1	NA	NA	TRBJ1-2	TGTGCCACCAGTGAACCGGGGGACTATGGCTACACCTTC	CATSEPGDYGYTF